A single sample gave rise to the 24 T cell receptor beta chains below, sequenced in a study of cytomegalovirus exposure and HLA in healthy donors. The PCR ran on 60 Vbeta and 13 Jbeta primers. Clones were read by immunoSEQ multiplex PCR, and TCRdb kept only the in-frame ones, dropping some. The sample includes around 280,000 clones, roughly 90% of them seen just once. Sample: PBMCs. The receptors were gathered from a woman between 18 and 29 years old in good health and CMV-seronegative.

This chain links TRBV5-4 with TRBJ1-2; TRBD1 aligns across 9 bases. This CDR3 has 18 residues. V lost 1 base, J lost 3 bases, and 13 bases stayed unmatched. The germline V gene has CDR1 SGHNT and CDR2 YYREEE (reference sequence). DNA for the CDR3: TGTGCCAGCAGCTTGTCGAACCTGGTAACAGGGGGCCACTATGGCTACACCTTC. As protein: CASSLSNLVTGGHYGYTF.

The V call is TRBV10-3, the J call TRBJ1-5; TRBD1 matches at 8 bases. The V segment lost 6 bases and the J segment 5 bases; nucleotides outside the gene matches: 3. Germline V gene lookup returns CDR1 ENHRY and CDR2 SYGVKD. The CDR3 is 13 amino acids. CDR3 sequence (DNA): TGTGCCATCAGCGGACAGGGTGATCAGCCCCAGCATTTT. It encodes CAISGQGDQPQHF.

The rearrangement links TRBV18 to TRBJ1-1; 10 nucleotides line up with TRBD1. CDR1 and CDR2 from the germline V gene are KGHSH and LQKENI. CDR3 length equals 17 residues. Trimming at V came to 2 bases and at J to 2 bases, leaving 8 bases not matched to a gene. The CDR3 DNA reads as TGTGCCAGCTCACCATTGGGGACAGGGGCAACCAACACTGAAGCTTTCTTT. Protein sequence: CASSPLGTGATNTEAFF.

V is TRBV4-2 and J is TRBJ2-7; D not certain. CDR1 LGHNA and CDR2 YNFKEQ come from the germline V gene. The V end was cut by 1 base, the J end by 3 bases, with 10 bases between. The CDR3 has 14 amino acids. The CDR3 sequence: CASSQVPYSYEQYF. CDR3 coding DNA: TGTGCCAGCAGCCAAGTTCCATATAGCTACGAGCAGTACTTC.

The chain combines TRBV5-4 with TRBJ2-3, with D hard to call. V was shortened by 2 bases and J by 6 bases, with 7 bases between the two germline ends. The CDR3 length is 12 residues. Germline values: CDR1 SGHNT, CDR2 YYREEE (reference sequence). CDR3 residues: CASSLTVDTQYF. The CDR3 nucleotides are TGTGCCAGCAGCTTAACAGTTGATACGCAGTATTTT.

The chain joins TRBV4-2 to TRBJ2-7, with TRBD2 as a possible D gene (5 bases). Germline CDR1 reads LGHNA; CDR2 reads YNFKEQ. The CDR3 is made up of 17 amino acids. V lost 4 bases to trimming and J lost 4 bases, with 23 bases between them. The CDR3 nucleotides are TGTGCCAGCAGCCCACCAACTAGTGAGGGAGCTGGATACGAGCAGTACTTC. As protein: CASSPPTSEGAGYEQYF.

V is TRBV6-5 and J is TRBJ1-2; tentative D call: TRBD1 (6 bases). In germline, CDR1 is MNHEY, CDR2 SVGAGI. This CDR3 is built from 14 residues. Trimming removed 6 bases at V and 8 bases at J, with 19 bases between. In DNA form, the CDR3 reads TGTGCCAGCAGCCCTGGACAGACTTTGGGCGGCTACACCTTC. This gives the protein CASSPGQTLGGYTF.

The genes are TRBV27 and TRBJ2-6; the D gene is possibly TRBD2 (5 bases). V gave up 8 bases and J gave up 0 bases, with 14 bases separating them. The germline V gene encodes CDR1 MNHEY and CDR2 SMNVEV (reference sequence). The CDR3 is 16 amino acids. DNA of the CDR3: TGTGCCAGCGGTCACGCGCGGGTCTCTGGGGCCAACGTCCTGACTTTC. Translated, it gives CASGHARVSGANVLTF.

The rearrangement links TRBV4-2 to TRBJ2-1; 8 bases are shared with TRBD2. The CDR3 extends over 18 amino acids. Germline-derived CDR1 and CDR2 are LGHNA and YNFKEQ. J gave up 8 bases and V 0 bases, and 15 bases lay outside the gene matches. The CDR3 region is CASSQERGSASGYYEQFF. Written as DNA, the CDR3 is TGTGCCAGCAGCCAAGAAAGGGGTTCGGCTAGCGGGTATTATGAGCAGTTCTTC.

The rearrangement links TRBV2 to TRBJ1-4; D gene unclear. V lost 0 bases to trimming and J lost 1 base, with 9 bases between them. The CDR3 has 16 residues. Per germline, CDR1 SNHLY and CDR2 FYNNEI. CDR3 bases: TGTGCCAGCAGTGAAGCGAGGGCAGGAACTAATGAAAAACTGTTTTTT. Amino acids: CASSEARAGTNEKLFF.

This chain links TRBV11-2 with TRBJ2-5; 9 bases agree with TRBD1. The CDR3 is 14 amino acids. V dropped 3 bases and J dropped 3; count of bases not matched to a gene: 2. The germline V gene has CDR1 SGHAT and CDR2 FQNNGV. In DNA, the CDR3 is TGTGCCAGCAGCTTTAGGACAGGGGAAGAGACCCAGTACTTC. Translated, it gives CASSFRTGEETQYF.

This clone was seen a single time. This sequence joins TRBV5-1 and TRBJ2-7, with TRBD1 as a possible D gene (5 bases). The CDR3 consists of 12 residues. Trimming removed 2 bases from V and 3 bases from J, with 6 bases in between. CDR1 and CDR2 (germline): SGHRS, YFSETQ. CDR3 DNA sequence: TGCGCCAGCAGCTTCGACAGCTACGAGCAGTACTTC. This translates into CASSFDSYEQYF.

This clone was seen a few times. This chain joins TRBV7-2 and TRBJ2-5; possible D gene TRBD2, 5 bases. The end of the DNA is better explained by TRBJ2-7, so the J call may be wrong. The germline CDR1 and CDR2 sequences are SGHTA and FQGNSA. There are 14 residues in the CDR3. Here the CDR3 reads CASSQLGNAYEQYF. In DNA form, the CDR3 reads TGTGCCAGCAGCCAACTAGGGAACGCCTACGAGCAGTACTTC.

The chain employs TRBV7-3 and TRBJ2-2, with 10 bases identical to TRBD1. The germline V gene encodes CDR1 SGHTA and CDR2 FQGTGA. The CDR3 totals 17 residues. Unmatched junction bases numbered 12, after V lost 5 bases and J lost 6 bases. The CDR3 sequence is CASSPNPTGGKAGELFF. CDR3 sequence (DNA): TGTGCCAGCAGCCCAAACCCGACAGGGGGCAAGGCCGGGGAGCTGTTTTTT.

The CDR3 region is CASSLGGQETQYF. The CDR3 nucleotides read TGTGCCAGCAGCTTGGGGGGCCAAGAGACCCAGTACTTC. This chain uses TRBV7-9 with TRBJ2-5; TRBD2 is a possible D gene (6 bases). CDR3 length: 13 amino acids. Germline CDR1 is SEHNR and CDR2 is FQNEAQ (reference sequence). Trimming took 3 bases from V and 1 from J, leaving 6 bases between them. The full variable domain, rest sourced from reference TRBV7-9 and TRBJ2-5, is DTGVSQNPRHKITKRGQNVTFRCDPISEHNRLYWYRQTLGQGPEFLTYFQNEAQLEKSRLLSDRFSAERPKGSFSTLEIQRTEQGDSAMYLCASSLGGQETQYFGPGTRLLVL.

This chain links TRBV11-1 with TRBJ2-1, with TRBD1 matching over 8 bases. V dropped 1 base and J dropped 8; count of bases not matched to a gene: 4. This CDR3 region has 14 residues. Germline CDR1 reads SGHAT; CDR2 reads FQDESV (reference sequence). CDR3 nucleotides: TGTGCCAGCAGCTTAGAACAGGGGGTCCATGAGCAGTTCTTC. Translating gives CASSLEQGVHEQFF.

The chain has TRBV19 and TRBJ1-1; D unclear. Germline V gene sequence: CDR1 LNHDA, CDR2 SQIVND (reference sequence). The CDR3 loop spans 16 amino acids. V lost 7 bases, J lost 1 base, and 19 bases lay in between. The CDR3 sequence: CASTPKGGQANTEAFF. The CDR3 nucleotides read TGTGCCAGTACCCCCAAAGGAGGTCAAGCGAACACTGAAGCTTTCTTT.

This rearrangement joins TRBV18 to TRBJ2-7; possibly TRBD1 for D (5 bases). This CDR3 has 13 residues. The V gene's germline CDR1 is KGHSH and CDR2 LQKENI. Trimming left V 4 bases short and J 2 bases short, with 9 bases between. Here the CDR3 reads CASSRGFAYEQYF. Written as DNA, the CDR3 is TGTGCCAGCTCACGGGGCTTCGCCTACGAGCAGTACTTC.

The chain carries TRBV30 and TRBJ2-2; the D is unclear. Trimming pared 0 bases from V and 5 bases from J, leaving 4 bases between. The CDR3 has 12 residues. Germline-derived CDR1 and CDR2 are GTSNPN and SVGIG (reference sequence). This CDR3 reads CAWSVSTGELFF. The CDR3 nucleotides are TGTGCCTGGAGTGTTAGTACCGGGGAGCTGTTTTTT.

The chain couples TRBV14 to TRBJ2-3, with D perhaps matching TRBD2 (5 bases). The germline gives CDR1 SGHDN, CDR2 FVKESK. V was clipped by 0 bases and J by 5 bases, with 15 bases between them. The CDR3 sequence is 16 residues long. For the CDR3, the DNA is TGTGCCAGCAGCCAAGATGCAGCGGCGGTACTAGATACGCAGTATTTT. Protein: CASSQDAAAVLDTQYF. The full variable domain, in which reference TRBV14 and TRBJ2-3 provide the parts outside the CDR3, is EAGVTQFPSHSVIEKGQTVTLRCDPISGHDNLYWYRRVMGKEIKFLLHFVKESKQDESGMPNNRFLAERTGGTYSTLKVQPAELEDSGVYFCASSQDAAAVLDTQYFGPGTRLTVL.

Notes on this clone: At one end, the junction sequence differs from germline, possibly due to a read error. The rearrangement joins TRBV7-9 to TRBJ2-7; D perhaps matches TRBD2 (6 bases). The germline V gene has CDR1 SEHNR and CDR2 FQNEAQ (reference sequence). CDR3 size: 12 residues. The CDR3 is CSSSSWEDEQYF. In DNA form, the CDR3 reads TGTTCCAGCAGCTCCTGGGAGGACGAGCAGTACTTC.

This rearrangement joins TRBV5-1 to TRBJ1-6; TRBD1 matches 9 bases. In germline, CDR1 is SGHRS, CDR2 YFSETQ. Trimming at V came to 2 bases and at J to 7 bases, leaving 7 bases not matched to a gene. CDR3 length equals 16 residues. The CDR3 coding sequence is TGCGCCAGCAGCTTTTTGGGACAGGGAATCAATTCACCCCTCCACTTT. It yields the protein CASSFLGQGINSPLHF.

The V gene is TRBV12-5, the J gene TRBJ2-3, with a tentative D call TRBD2 (6 bases). CDR3 length equals 16 residues. From germline, CDR1 is LGHNT and CDR2 FRNRAP. The V end was cut by 2 bases, the J end by 0 bases, with 12 bases between. The DNA for the CDR3 is TGTGCTAGTGGTTTGCCCGGGGGAACTAGCACAGATACGCAGTATTTT. The encoded protein is CASGLPGGTSTDTQYF.

A remark on this clone: Sequence at one end of the junction differs from germline and may be a read error. This rearrangement joins TRBV7-9 to TRBJ1-1; 9 bases match TRBD1. The CDR3 runs to 16 residues. Germline-derived CDR1 and CDR2 are SEHNR and FQNEAQ (reference sequence). The CDR3 DNA is TGTTCCAGCAGCTTGGGGACAGGGTTCATGAACACTGAAGCTTTCTTT. It yields the protein CSSSLGTGFMNTEAFF.